This T cell receptor beta chain was captured in a study of T cells in Graves' hyperthyroidism and ophthalmopathy. Uncontrolled infection, other autoimmune disease, pregnancy or lactation led to exclusion. Clinical symptoms, serum thyroxine, TRAb, thyroid ultrasound and orbital computed tomography established diagnosis. At least ten counts were recorded for this clonotype. Its target is unknown. The germline CDR1 and CDR2 sequences are MDHEN and SYDVKM. Trimming took 6 bases from V and 8 from J, leaving 10 bases between them. The CDR3 is 11 amino acids. General study points: The authors' 13 V-J model separated ophthalmopathy from stable hyperthyroidism. Blood also contained most expanded thyroid clonotypes above 0.001.

Template material for amplifying TCR beta CDR3 regions consisted of RNA transcripts. A first-round RT-PCR of the TCR CDR3 used the HTBI primer set. MiXCR, applied by TCRdb to the multiplex PCR reads, yields one record per CDR3 protein. Here the sample spans hundreds of thousands of distinct CDR3 sequences, 15% to 18% being singletons. Sequencing was done on a sample of blood. The chain couples TRBV28 to TRBJ1-2; D remains unclear. The TCR was taken from a woman aged 18-29 years with Graves' hyperthyroidism. The CDR3 loop is CASSLFKGYTF. The CDR3, as DNA: TGTGCCAGCAGCCTTTTTAAGGGCTACACCTTC.